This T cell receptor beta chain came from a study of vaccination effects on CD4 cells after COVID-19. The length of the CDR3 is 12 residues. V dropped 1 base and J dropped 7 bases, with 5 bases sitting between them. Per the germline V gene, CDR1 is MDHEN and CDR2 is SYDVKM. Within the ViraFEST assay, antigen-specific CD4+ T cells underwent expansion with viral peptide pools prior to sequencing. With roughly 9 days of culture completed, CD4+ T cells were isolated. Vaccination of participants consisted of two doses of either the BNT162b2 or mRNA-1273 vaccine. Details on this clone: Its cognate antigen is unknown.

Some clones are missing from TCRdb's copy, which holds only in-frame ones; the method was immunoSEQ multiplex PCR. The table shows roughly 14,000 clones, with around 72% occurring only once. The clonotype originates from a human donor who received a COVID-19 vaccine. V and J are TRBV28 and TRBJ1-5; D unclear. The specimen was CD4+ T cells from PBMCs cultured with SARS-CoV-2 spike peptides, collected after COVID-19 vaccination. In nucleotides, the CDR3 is TGTGCCAGCAGTTTATTTATGCAGCCCCAGCATTTT. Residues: CASSLFMQPQHF.